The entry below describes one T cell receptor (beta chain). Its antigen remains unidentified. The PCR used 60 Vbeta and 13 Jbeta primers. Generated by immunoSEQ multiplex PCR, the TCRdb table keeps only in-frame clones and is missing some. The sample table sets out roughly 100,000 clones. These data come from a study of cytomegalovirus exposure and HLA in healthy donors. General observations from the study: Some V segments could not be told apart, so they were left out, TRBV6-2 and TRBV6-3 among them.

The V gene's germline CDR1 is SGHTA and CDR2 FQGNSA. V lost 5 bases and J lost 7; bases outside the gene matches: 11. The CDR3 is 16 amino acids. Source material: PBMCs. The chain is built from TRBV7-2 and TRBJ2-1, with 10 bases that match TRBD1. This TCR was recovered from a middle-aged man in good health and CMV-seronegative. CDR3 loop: CASSPVGTGVLNEQFF. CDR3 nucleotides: TGTGCCAGCAGCCCAGTTGGGACAGGGGTCTTGAATGAGCAGTTCTTC.